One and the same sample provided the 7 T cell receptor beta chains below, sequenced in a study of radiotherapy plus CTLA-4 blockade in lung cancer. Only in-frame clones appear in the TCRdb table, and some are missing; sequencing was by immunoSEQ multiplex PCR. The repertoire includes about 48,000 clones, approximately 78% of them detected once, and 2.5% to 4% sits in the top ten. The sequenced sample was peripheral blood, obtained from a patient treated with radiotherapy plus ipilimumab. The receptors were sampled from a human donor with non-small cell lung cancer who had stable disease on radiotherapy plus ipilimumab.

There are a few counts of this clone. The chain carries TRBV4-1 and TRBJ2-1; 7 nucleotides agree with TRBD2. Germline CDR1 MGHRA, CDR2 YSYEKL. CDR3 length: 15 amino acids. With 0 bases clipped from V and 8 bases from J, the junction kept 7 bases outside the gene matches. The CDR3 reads CASSQDWASGDEQFF. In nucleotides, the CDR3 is TGCGCCAGCAGCCAAGATTGGGCTAGCGGCGATGAGCAGTTCTTC.

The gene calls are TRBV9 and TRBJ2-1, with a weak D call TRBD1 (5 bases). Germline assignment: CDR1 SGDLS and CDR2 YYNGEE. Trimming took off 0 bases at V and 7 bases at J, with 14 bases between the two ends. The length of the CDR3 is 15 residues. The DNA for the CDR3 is TGTGCCAGCAGCGTAGAGGTCCAGGGATGGAATGAGCAGTTCTTC. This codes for CASSVEVQGWNEQFF.

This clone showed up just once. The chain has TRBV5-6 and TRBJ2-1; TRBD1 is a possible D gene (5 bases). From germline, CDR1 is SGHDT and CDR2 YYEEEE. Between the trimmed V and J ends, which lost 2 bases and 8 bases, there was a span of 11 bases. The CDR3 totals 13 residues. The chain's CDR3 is CASSFSGIDEQFF. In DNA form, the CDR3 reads TGTGCCAGCAGCTTTTCAGGGATCGATGAGCAGTTCTTC. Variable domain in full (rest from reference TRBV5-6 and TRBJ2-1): DAGVTQSPTHLIKTRGQQVTLRCSPKSGHDTVSWYQQALGQGPQFIFQYYEEEERQRGNFPDRFSGHQFPNYSSELNVNALLLGDSALYLCASSFSGIDEQFFGPGTRLTVL.

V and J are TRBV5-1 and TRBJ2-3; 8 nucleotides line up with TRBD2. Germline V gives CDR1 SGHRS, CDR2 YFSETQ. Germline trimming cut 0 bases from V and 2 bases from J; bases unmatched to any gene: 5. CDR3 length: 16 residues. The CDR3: CASSLASGGFTDTQYF. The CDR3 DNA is TGCGCCAGCAGCTTGGCCTCGGGGGGGTTCACAGATACGCAGTATTTT.

CDR3 amino acids: CASKPSPSNEKLFF. The CDR3, as DNA: TGTGCCAGCAAGCCCTCCCCTTCTAATGAAAAACTGTTTTTT. The rearrangement links TRBV2 to TRBJ1-4; D is ambiguous. Trimming left V 7 bases short and J 3 bases short, with 12 bases between. The CDR3 loop spans 14 amino acids. In germline, CDR1 is SNHLY, CDR2 FYNNEI.

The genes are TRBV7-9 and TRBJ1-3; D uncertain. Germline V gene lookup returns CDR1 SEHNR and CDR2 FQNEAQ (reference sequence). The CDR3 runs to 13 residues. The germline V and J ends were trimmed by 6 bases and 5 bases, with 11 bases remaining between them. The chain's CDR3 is CASSTRERNTIYF. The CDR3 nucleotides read TGTGCCAGCAGTACGAGGGAGAGAAACACCATATATTTT. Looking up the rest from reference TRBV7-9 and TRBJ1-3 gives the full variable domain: DTGVSQNPRHKITKRGQNVTFRCDPISEHNRLYWYRQTLGQGPEFLTYFQNEAQLEKSRLLSDRFSAERPKGSFSTLEIQRTEQGDSAMYLCASSTRERNTIYFGEGSWLTVV.

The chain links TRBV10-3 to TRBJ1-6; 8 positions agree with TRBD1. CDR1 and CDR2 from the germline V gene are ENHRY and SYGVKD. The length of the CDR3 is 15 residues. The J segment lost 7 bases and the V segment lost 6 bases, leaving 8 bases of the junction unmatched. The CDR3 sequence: CAIRGLTGGNSPLHF. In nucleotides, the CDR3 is TGTGCCATCAGGGGACTAACAGGGGGAAATTCACCCCTCCACTTT.